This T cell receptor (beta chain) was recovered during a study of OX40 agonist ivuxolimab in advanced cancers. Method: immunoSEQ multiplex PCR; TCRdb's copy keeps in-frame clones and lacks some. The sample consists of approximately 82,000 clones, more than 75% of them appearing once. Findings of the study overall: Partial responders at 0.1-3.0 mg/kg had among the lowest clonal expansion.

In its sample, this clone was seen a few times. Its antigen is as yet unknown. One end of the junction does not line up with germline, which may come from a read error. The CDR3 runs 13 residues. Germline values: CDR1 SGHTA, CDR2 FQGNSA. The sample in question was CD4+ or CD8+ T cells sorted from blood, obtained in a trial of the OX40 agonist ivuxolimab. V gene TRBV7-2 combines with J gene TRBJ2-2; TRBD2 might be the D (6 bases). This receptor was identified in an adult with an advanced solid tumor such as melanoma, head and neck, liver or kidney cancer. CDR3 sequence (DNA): TGTGCCAGCAGCCTAGCGCGGCAGGGGGAGCTGTTTTTT. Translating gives CASSLARQGELFF.